This passage covers 17 T cell receptor beta chains from one sample sequenced in a study of T cell responses to AZD1222 COVID-19 vaccine. Data came from immunoSEQ multiplex PCR; TCRdb stores just in-frame clones and leaves some out. The data contain over 130,000 clones, 88% of them singletons. Sequenced material: peripheral blood, taken on day 0 of AZD1222 vaccination. The receptors were gathered from an adult in good health.

The rearrangement uses TRBV5-6 and TRBJ2-3; 7 bases line up with TRBD1. This CDR3 has 14 residues. Germline assignment: CDR1 SGHDT and CDR2 YYEEEE. Trimming cost V 4 bases and J 3 bases; bases outside gene matches: 5. Here the CDR3 DNA reads TGTGCCAGCAGCCAAACAGGGGTGACAGATACGCAGTATTTT. Residues: CASSQTGVTDTQYF.

The CDR3: CASSPTGTGEYF. In DNA form, the CDR3 reads TGTGCCAGCAGCCCGACCGGGACAGGGGAGTACTTC. V and J are TRBV5-6 and TRBJ2-4, with 10 bases aligning to TRBD1. The V segment lost 4 bases and the J segment 14 bases; nucleotides outside the gene matches: 6. The CDR3 is 12 amino acids. CDR1 is SGHDT, CDR2 YYEEEE, per germline.

The chain links TRBV11-3 to TRBJ2-3, with 7 bases that match TRBD2. This CDR3 contains 15 residues. Germline values: CDR1 SGHNT, CDR2 YENEEA. The V and J ends lost 4 bases and 2 bases, in that order; junction bases with no gene match: 6. This chain's CDR3 is CASSSGREYTDTQYF. In nucleotides, the CDR3 is TGTGCCAGCAGCTCGGGGAGGGAATACACAGATACGCAGTATTTT. Complete variable domain (other parts from reference TRBV11-3 and TRBJ2-3): EAGVVQSPRYKIIEKKQPVAFWCNPISGHNTLYWYLQNLGQGPELLIRYENEEAVDDSQLPKDRFSAERLKGVDSTLKIQPAELGDSAVYLCASSSGREYTDTQYFGPGTRLTVL.

The V and J genes are TRBV6-2 or TRBV6-3 and TRBJ1-5; 9 positions agree with TRBD1. From germline, CDR1 is MNHEY and CDR2 SVGEGT. The V gene end was trimmed by 4 bases and the J gene end by 2 bases; junction bases not matched to a gene: 6. The length of the CDR3 is 16 residues. The CDR3 bases are TGTGCCAGCAGTTTTACAGGGGGCGTGCGCAATCAGCCCCAGCATTTT. Protein: CASSFTGGVRNQPQHF.

The chain is built from TRBV3-1 (or the pseudogene TRBV3-2) and TRBJ1-4; TRBD1 might be the D (6 bases). Trimming pared 2 bases from V and 8 bases from J, leaving 21 bases between. This CDR3 comprises 17 residues. CDR1 and CDR2 from the germline V gene are LGHDT and YNNKEL (reference sequence). CDR3 region: CASSQTLQGHFEEKLFF. The CDR3 bases are TGTGCCAGCAGCCAAACTTTACAGGGTCATTTCGAAGAAAAACTGTTTTTT.

The rearrangement uses TRBV27 and TRBJ1-2; perhaps TRBD1 as D (6 bases). V lost 3 bases and J lost 8, with 16 bases in between. CDR1 MNHEY and CDR2 SMNVEV come from the germline V gene (reference sequence). CDR3 size: 14 residues. The CDR3 coding sequence is TGTGCCAGCAGTTTTCAGGGGCCCAAGACGGGCTACACCTTC. Protein: CASSFQGPKTGYTF.

The chain links TRBV7-6 to TRBJ1-1; maybe TRBD1 (6 bases). The CDR3 is 16 residues long. The V and J ends lost 1 base and 3 bases respectively, with 15 bases between them. CDR1 SGHVS and CDR2 FNYEAQ come from the germline V gene. CDR3 region: CASSLGREGEDTEAFF. The CDR3 region has the DNA TGTGCCAGCAGCTTAGGGCGGGAGGGGGAGGACACTGAAGCTTTCTTT.

The chain uses TRBV27 and TRBJ2-3; D gene uncertain. This CDR3 comprises 15 residues. Germline CDR1 MNHEY, CDR2 SMNVEV (reference sequence). V was clipped by 4 bases and J by 0 bases, with 11 bases between them. The CDR3 reads CASSYGWPSTDTQYF. CDR3 nucleotide sequence: TGTGCCAGCAGTTACGGCTGGCCTAGCACAGATACGCAGTATTTT.

The chain couples TRBV11-3 to TRBJ1-6, with D possibly matching TRBD1 (5 bases). V was shortened by 1 base and J by 11 bases, with 12 bases between the two germline ends. The CDR3 loop spans 14 amino acids. Germline-derived CDR1 and CDR2 are SGHNT and YENEEA. The CDR3 sequence: CASSLGYGAAPLHF. In nucleotides, the CDR3 is TGTGCCAGCAGCTTAGGTTACGGGGCTGCACCCCTCCACTTT.

The chain joins TRBV10-1 to TRBJ2-7; D not certain. CDR1 and CDR2 from the germline V gene are WNHNN and SYGVQD (reference sequence). Trimming removed 3 bases from V and 4 bases from J, with 7 bases in between. CDR3 size: 12 residues. The DNA of the CDR3 is TGCGCCAGCAGTGACGGGCCTTACGAGCAGTACTTC. This codes for CASSDGPYEQYF.

The chain is built from TRBV7-9 and TRBJ2-1; either TRBD1 or TRBD2 may fit D (6 bases each). The CDR3 has 14 amino acids. CDR1 and CDR2 (germline): SEHNR, FQNEAQ (reference sequence). The V and J ends lost 3 bases and 7 bases respectively, with 13 bases between them. As DNA, the CDR3 is TGTGCCAGCAGCTTTTCACAAGGGGGGAATGAGCAGTTCTTC. This gives the protein CASSFSQGGNEQFF.

The chain couples TRBV18 to TRBJ1-2; the D gene is possibly TRBD1 (5 bases). The V end lost 4 bases, the J end lost 9 bases, and 18 bases lay between the germline ends. The V gene's germline CDR1 is KGHSH and CDR2 LQKENI. CDR3 size: 14 residues. The CDR3 coding sequence is TGTGCCAGCTCACGCGATCTCCAGGGATTTCGCTACACCTTC. The encoded protein is CASSRDLQGFRYTF.

This clone turned up a few times. The V gene is TRBV5-1, the J gene TRBJ2-1; 8 bases are a match to TRBD1. The CDR3 runs 15 residues. Per germline, CDR1 SGHRS and CDR2 YFSETQ. V dropped 0 bases and J dropped 8; count of bases not matched to a gene: 7. CDR3 sequence (DNA): TGCGCCAGCAGCTTGGTGCAGGGGGCGGTGTATGAGCAGTTCTTC. The encoded protein is CASSLVQGAVYEQFF.

The chain couples TRBV9 to TRBJ2-4; 9 nucleotides match TRBD2. The CDR3 totals 17 residues. Germline CDR1 reads SGDLS; CDR2 reads YYNGEE. V lost 0 bases and J lost 2; bases outside the gene matches: 6. The CDR3: CASSVDRGRASKNIQYF. The CDR3 DNA is TGTGCCAGCAGCGTAGACCGCGGGAGGGCTTCCAAAAACATTCAGTACTTC.

This chain uses TRBV6-5 with TRBJ1-1; D may be TRBD1 (5 bases). Germline V CDR1 and CDR2: MNHEY, SVGAGI. V was trimmed by 5 bases and J by 5 bases, leaving 18 bases between them. The length of the CDR3 is 15 residues. The CDR3 is CASSPPGIRGTEAFF. The CDR3 coding sequence is TGTGCCAGCAGTCCGCCTGGGATCCGGGGGACTGAAGCTTTCTTT.

This clone was detected only a few times. The chain recombines TRBV21-1 with TRBJ2-2; no DNA check was done on the table's D call, TRBD2. TRBV21-1 is a documented pseudogene. This CDR3 has 16 residues. CDR3 nucleotides: TGTGCCAGCAGCAAAGCTCGCCCTGCGCGCACCGGGGAGCTGTTTTTT. Translating it yields CASSKARPARTGELFF.

V is TRBV6-2 or TRBV6-3 and J is TRBJ1-2; the D is unclear. V was pared by 2 bases and J by 4 bases, with 5 bases between. Germline V gene sequence: CDR1 MNHEY, CDR2 SVGEGT. CDR3 length: 12 residues. DNA for the CDR3: TGTGCCAGCAGTTACGGGCCCTATGGCTACACCTTC. This sequence encodes CASSYGPYGYTF.